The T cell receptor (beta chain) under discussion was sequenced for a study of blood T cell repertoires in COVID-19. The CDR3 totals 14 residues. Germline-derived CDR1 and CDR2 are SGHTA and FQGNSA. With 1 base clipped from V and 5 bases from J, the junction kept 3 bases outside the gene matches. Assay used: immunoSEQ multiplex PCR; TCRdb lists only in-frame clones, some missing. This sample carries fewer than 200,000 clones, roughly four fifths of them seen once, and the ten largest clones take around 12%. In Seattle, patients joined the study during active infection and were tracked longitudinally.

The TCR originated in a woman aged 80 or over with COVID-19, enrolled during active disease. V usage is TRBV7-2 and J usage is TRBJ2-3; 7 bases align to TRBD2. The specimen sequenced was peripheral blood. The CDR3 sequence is CASSLVASGDTQYF. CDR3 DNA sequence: TGTGCCAGCAGCTTAGTGGCTAGCGGAGATACGCAGTATTTT.